These 29 T cell receptor beta chains share one sample of origin, sequenced in a study of neurological immune-mediated disorders. One entry per CDR3 protein results from TCRdb running MiXCR on the 5' RACE reads. The sample includes around 68,000 distinct CDR3 sequences, over 4% of them seen just once. Specimen: PBMCs. The source of these receptors is a man over 45 with multiple sclerosis.

This clonotype was seen only a few times. This chain uses TRBV3-1 with TRBJ1-3, with D possibly being TRBD1 (5 bases). Germline V gene sequence: CDR1 LGHDT, CDR2 YNNKEL (reference sequence). The CDR3 extends over 13 amino acids. With 4 bases removed from V and 7 bases from J, the gap between germline ends came to 11 bases. CDR3 sequence: CASSLQGGNTIYF. CDR3 nucleotide sequence: TGTGCCAGCAGCCTTCAGGGCGGGAACACCATATATTTT.

V gene TRBV12-3 or TRBV12-4 combines with J gene TRBJ1-6; D is uncertain. The germline V and J ends were trimmed by 3 bases and 7 bases, with 13 bases remaining between them. The CDR3 has 15 amino acids. In DNA form, the CDR3 reads TGTGCCAGCAGTTTTTCGGAGGGAATGAATTCACCCCTCCACTTT. This codes for CASSFSEGMNSPLHF.

This clonotype was counted at least ten times. This chain links TRBV9 with TRBJ2-1; D is undetermined. V lost 0 bases and J lost 8, with 12 bases in between. The CDR3 spans 14 residues. Germline CDR1 is SGDLS and CDR2 is YYNGEE. The chain's CDR3 is CASSVGNQGHEQFF. As DNA, the CDR3 is TGTGCCAGCAGCGTAGGGAATCAAGGTCATGAGCAGTTCTTC. Complete variable domain (other parts from reference TRBV9 and TRBJ2-1): DSGVTQTPKHLITATGQRVTLRCSPRSGDLSVYWYQQSLDQGLQFLIQYYNGEERAKGNILERFSAQQFPDLHSELNLSSLELGDSALYFCASSVGNQGHEQFFGPGTRLTVL.

This clonotype was recorded many times. CDR3 in amino acids: CSVVTSGGFATQYF. The CDR3 nucleotides read TGCAGCGTTGTCACTAGCGGGGGATTTGCTACGCAGTATTTT. The rearrangement links TRBV29-1 to TRBJ2-3; TRBD2 matches 11 bases. The CDR3 has 14 residues. J was trimmed by 8 bases and V by 4 bases; bases with no gene match: 8. Germline loops: CDR1 SQVTM, CDR2 ANQGSEA.

This clonotype has ten or more counts. The chain recombines TRBV7-8 with TRBJ1-3; the D is unclear. The CDR3 totals 14 residues. From germline, CDR1 is SGHVS and CDR2 FQNEAQ. V was pared by 5 bases and J by 0 bases, with 8 bases between. The CDR3 sequence is CASSATNSGNTIYF. In DNA form, the CDR3 reads TGTGCCAGCAGCGCAACAAACTCTGGAAACACCATATATTTT.

This clonotype has ten or more counts. The V and J genes are TRBV12-3 or TRBV12-4 and TRBJ2-5; D is tentatively TRBD1 or TRBD2 (5 bases each). Trimming pared 6 bases from V and 5 bases from J, leaving 19 bases between. The CDR3 loop spans 15 amino acids. Here the CDR3 DNA reads TGTGCCAGCAGCATAGTCCGGGGCGGCGGGGAGACCCAGTACTTC. As protein: CASSIVRGGGETQYF.

This clonotype came up many times. The gene calls are TRBV9 and TRBJ2-3; 7 bases match TRBD1. The V segment lost 0 bases and the J segment 9 bases; nucleotides outside the gene matches: 13. Germline CDR1 is SGDLS and CDR2 is YYNGEE. The CDR3 loop spans 16 amino acids. The CDR3 here is CASSVEDGTVFGTQYF. The CDR3 DNA follows: TGTGCCAGCAGCGTAGAGGACGGGACAGTCTTCGGGACGCAGTATTTT.

This clonotype was found many times. The chain employs TRBV7-9 and TRBJ1-4; 7 nucleotides line up with TRBD1. Germline assignment: CDR1 SEHNR and CDR2 FQNEAQ (reference sequence). This CDR3 has 14 residues. The J segment lost 2 bases and the V segment lost 6 bases, leaving 3 bases of the junction unmatched. The CDR3, as DNA: TGTGCCAGCAGTCAAGGGGGCACTAATGAAAAACTGTTTTTT. This encodes CASSQGGTNEKLFF.

This clonotype was seen repeatedly, ten times or more. This chain links TRBV20-1 with TRBJ1-1; the D is unclear. V was shortened by 8 bases and J by 5 bases, with 18 bases between the two germline ends. Germline CDR1 reads DFQATT; CDR2 reads SNEGSKA (reference sequence). The CDR3 consists of 13 residues. The CDR3 coding sequence is TGCAGTAGCCGGGCCGCTGGCTGGACTGAAGCTTTCTTT. Its translation is CSSRAAGWTEAFF.

This clonotype appeared many times. The CDR3 DNA reads TGTGCCAGCAGCAAGGCAGTCTCGGGCGGGGGGGAATACAATGAGCAGTTCTTC. It encodes CASSKAVSGGGEYNEQFF. The chain joins TRBV21-1 to TRBJ2-1; TRBD1, the table's D call, was not compared with the DNA. TRBV21-1 is flagged as a pseudogene. CDR3 length equals 18 residues.

This clonotype was recorded many times. Written as DNA, the CDR3 is TGCAGCGTTAGTTATGGAAGACAGTTCTTC. It yields the protein CSVSYGRQFF. V and J are TRBV29-1 and TRBJ2-1; D not certain. V lost 5 bases, J lost 13 bases, and 12 bases lay in between. The CDR3 has 10 amino acids. Germline V CDR1 and CDR2: SQVTM, ANQGSEA.

This clonotype was seen at least ten times. The chain recombines TRBV20-1 with TRBJ2-6; no reliable D call. V was cut by 2 bases and J by 3 bases, with 8 bases left in between. The CDR3 has 14 amino acids. The germline gives CDR1 DFQATT, CDR2 SNEGSKA (reference sequence). DNA of the CDR3: TGCAGTGCTAGAAGGCAGAATGGGGCCAACGTCCTGACTTTC. This gives the protein CSARRQNGANVLTF.

This clonotype was seen ten or more times. This sequence joins TRBV5-1 and TRBJ1-1; no clear D. This CDR3 is built from 13 residues. CDR1 is SGHRS, CDR2 YFSETQ, per germline. The V and J ends lost 4 bases and 3 bases respectively, with 10 bases between them. The CDR3 DNA reads TGCGCCAGCAGCGCGCGGAGGGACACTGAAGCTTTCTTT. It encodes CASSARRDTEAFF.

This clonotype has a count of ten or more. The CDR3, as DNA: TGCAGTGCGTCTCGGACAGGATCTGACGGGGAGCCCCAGCATTTT. Protein: CSASRTGSDGEPQHF. The V gene is TRBV20-1, the J gene TRBJ1-5, with 7 bases fitting TRBD1. With V trimmed by 6 bases and J by 8 bases, 16 bases remained unmatched. CDR1 and CDR2 (germline): DFQATT, SNEGSKA (reference sequence). The CDR3 runs 15 residues.

There are many counts of this clonotype. The chain employs TRBV20-1 and TRBJ1-1; TRBD1 might be the D (5 bases). Germline V gene lookup returns CDR1 DFQATT and CDR2 SNEGSKA (reference sequence). V lost 3 bases, J lost 4 bases, and 18 bases lay in between. The CDR3 runs 15 residues. CDR3 sequence reads: CSARPVSAGGTEAFF. The DNA of the CDR3 is TGCAGTGCTAGGCCCGTTTCCGCCGGGGGCACTGAAGCTTTCTTT.

This clonotype showed up many times. The chain couples TRBV3-1 to TRBJ1-2; D perhaps matches TRBD1 (6 bases). Germline CDR1 reads LGHDT; CDR2 reads YNNKEL (reference sequence). The CDR3 covers 13 residues. V was pared by 3 bases and J by 9 bases, with 14 bases between. CDR3 in DNA: TGTGCCAGCAGCCATACCAACAGGGAGAGCTACACCTTC. Its protein product is CASSHTNRESYTF.

This clonotype was seen a handful of times. The junction does not match germline at one end; this may be a read error. The chain links TRBV20-1 to TRBJ1-6; D remains ambiguous. Germline CDR1 reads DFQATT; CDR2 reads SNEGSKA (reference sequence). The CDR3 has 16 residues. The CDR3 bases are TGCAGTGCTAGAGATTCCGTAGGGTCCTATAATTCACCCCTCAACTTT. Residues: CSARDSVGSYNSPLNF.

The V call is TRBV10-3, the J call TRBJ1-1; TRBD1 matches at 11 bases. In germline, CDR1 is ENHRY, CDR2 SYGVKD. The junction had 7 bases not matched to a gene; V was cut back by 6 bases and J by 4 bases. This CDR3 has 15 amino acids. In DNA, the CDR3 is TGTGCCATCAGGCAGGCGGGACAGGGGGGCACTGAAGCTTTCTTT. Its translation: CAIRQAGQGGTEAFF.

The table lists this clonotype with many counts. The chain links TRBV5-1 to TRBJ2-3; D is possibly TRBD1 or TRBD2 (6 bases each). The CDR3 contains 15 residues. V was trimmed by 3 bases and J by 2 bases, leaving 13 bases between them. CDR1 SGHRS and CDR2 YFSETQ come from the germline V gene. CDR3 residues: CASSSVGGYTDTQYF. DNA of the CDR3: TGCGCCAGCAGCTCCGTCGGGGGCTACACAGATACGCAGTATTTT.

In its sample, this clonotype was seen many times. The chain uses TRBV7-2 and TRBJ2-3, with 10 bases fitting TRBD1. Trimming at V came to 6 bases and at J to 7 bases, leaving 10 bases not matched to a gene. This CDR3 contains 15 residues. Germline values: CDR1 SGHTA, CDR2 FQGNSA. This CDR3 is CASRARDRGDNTQYF. The CDR3 nucleotides are TGTGCCAGCAGAGCCCGGGACAGGGGCGATAATACGCAGTATTTT. Full variable domain (rest looked up from reference TRBV7-2 and TRBJ2-3): GAGVSQSPSNKVTEKGKDVELRCDPISGHTALYWYRQSLGQGLEFLIYFQGNSAPDKSGLPSDRFSAERTGGSVSTLTIQRTQQEDSAVYLCASRARDRGDNTQYFGPGTRLTVL.

This clonotype has ten or more counts. The chain combines TRBV2 with TRBJ2-7; D is ambiguous. CDR3 length: 14 amino acids. Germline CDR1 reads SNHLY; CDR2 reads FYNNEI. Trimming took off 5 bases at V and 3 bases at J, with 14 bases between the two ends. For the CDR3, the DNA is TGTGCCAGCAGTCTAACCGGTAGAATCTACGAGCAGTACTTC. This sequence encodes CASSLTGRIYEQYF.

This clonotype occurred many times. This sequence joins TRBV20-1 and TRBJ2-1, with 8 bases matching TRBD1. After removal of 3 bases from V and 8 bases from J, the junction contained 9 bases not matched to a gene. Per the germline V gene, CDR1 is DFQATT and CDR2 is SNEGSKA (reference sequence). The CDR3 has 14 amino acids. The CDR3 reads CSARRQGTRHEQFF. The CDR3 coding sequence is TGCAGTGCTAGGCGACAGGGGACGAGACATGAGCAGTTCTTC.

This clonotype came up many times. The chain joins TRBV5-1 to TRBJ2-1; D is uncertain. CDR1 is SGHRS, CDR2 YFSETQ, per germline. CDR3 length: 14 residues. The V gene lost 0 bases and the J gene lost 0 bases, with 4 bases spanning the gap. In DNA, the CDR3 is TGCGCCAGCAGCTTGGGGAACTCCTACAATGAGCAGTTCTTC. Its translation: CASSLGNSYNEQFF. Together with reference TRBV5-1 and TRBJ2-1, the CDR3 gives the full variable domain: KAGVTQTPRYLIKTRGQQVTLSCSPISGHRSVSWYQQTPGQGLQFLFEYFSETQRNKGNFPGRFSGRQFSNSRSEMNVSTLELGDSALYLCASSLGNSYNEQFFGPGTRLTVL.

This clonotype was seen at least ten times. The gene calls are TRBV20-1 and TRBJ1-6, with D possibly matching TRBD1 (5 bases). Germline CDR1 reads DFQATT; CDR2 reads SNEGSKA (reference sequence). The CDR3 is made up of 12 amino acids. The germline V and J ends were trimmed by 3 bases and 13 bases, with 13 bases remaining between them. The CDR3: CSASGVGGPLHF. DNA for the CDR3: TGCAGTGCTAGTGGGGTTGGGGGTCCCCTCCACTTT.

Notes on this clonotype: A read error may explain this, as a much larger clone is one base away. The V gene is TRBV18, the J gene TRBJ1-5, with 10 bases aligning to TRBD1. Germline V gene data show CDR1 as KGHSH and CDR2 as LQKENI. The CDR3 is made up of 15 amino acids. This CDR3 reads CASSPDRGQGQPQNF. CDR3 in DNA: TGTGCCAGCTCACCTGACAGGGGGCAGGGACAGCCCCAGAATTTT.

Notes on this clonotype: This may be a read error, as it is one base from a much larger clone. The gene calls are TRBV9 and TRBJ1-2, with D possibly being TRBD1 (6 bases). The germline V and J ends were trimmed by 5 bases and 7 bases, with 9 bases remaining between them. The germline CDR1 and CDR2 sequences are SGDLS and YYNGEE. The CDR3 has 11 amino acids. The CDR3 loop reads CASRWTAGYTF. CDR3 sequence (DNA): TGTGCCAGCAGATGGACAGCTGGCTACACCTTC.

This clonotype was seen repeatedly, ten times or more. CDR3 DNA: TGTGCCAGCAGCGTCACTGACGGACTAGCACTCAGAATGGGAGTTGGAGCAGATACGCAGTATTTT. This sequence encodes CASSVTDGLALRMGVGADTQYF. The J gene is TRBJ2-3, the V gene TRBV7-2; 8 positions match TRBD2. Germline V gene data show CDR1 as SGHTA and CDR2 as FQGNSA. This CDR3 is built from 22 residues. The V and J ends lost 5 bases and 4 bases, in that order; junction bases with no gene match: 29.

This chain uses TRBV20-1 with TRBJ2-1; tentatively, D is TRBD1 (6 bases). The ends were cut back, 3 bases at V and 3 bases at J, with 15 bases in the middle. CDR3 length equals 15 residues. Looked up from germline, CDR1 is DFQATT and CDR2 is SNEGSKA (reference sequence). The CDR3 here is CSASFRPGVYNEQFF. The CDR3 DNA follows: TGCAGTGCTAGTTTTCGACCAGGGGTCTACAATGAGCAGTTCTTC.

This clonotype was detected ten times or more. This sequence joins TRBV10-3 and TRBJ1-2; D gene ambiguous. Germline CDR1 is ENHRY and CDR2 is SYGVKD. The ends were cut back, 0 bases at V and 2 bases at J, with 1 base in the middle. The CDR3 has 12 residues. The DNA for the CDR3 is TGTGCCATCAGTGAGTCCAACTATGGCTACACCTTC. Protein product: CAISESNYGYTF.